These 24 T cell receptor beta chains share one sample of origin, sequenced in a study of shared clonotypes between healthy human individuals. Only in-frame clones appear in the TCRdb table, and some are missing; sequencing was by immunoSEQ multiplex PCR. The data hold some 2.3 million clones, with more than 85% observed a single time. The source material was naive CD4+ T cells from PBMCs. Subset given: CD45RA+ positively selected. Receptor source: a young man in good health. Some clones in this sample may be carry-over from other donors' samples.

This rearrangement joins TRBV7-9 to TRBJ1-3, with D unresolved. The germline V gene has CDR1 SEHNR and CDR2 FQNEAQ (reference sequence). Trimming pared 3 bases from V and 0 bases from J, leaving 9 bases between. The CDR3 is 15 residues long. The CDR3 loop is CASSFPTVSGNTIYF. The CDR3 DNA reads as TGTGCCAGCAGCTTTCCGACGGTCTCTGGAAACACCATATATTTT. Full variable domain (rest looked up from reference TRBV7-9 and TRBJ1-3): DTGVSQNPRHKITKRGQNVTFRCDPISEHNRLYWYRQTLGQGPEFLTYFQNEAQLEKSRLLSDRFSAERPKGSFSTLEIQRTEQGDSAMYLCASSFPTVSGNTIYFGEGSWLTVV.

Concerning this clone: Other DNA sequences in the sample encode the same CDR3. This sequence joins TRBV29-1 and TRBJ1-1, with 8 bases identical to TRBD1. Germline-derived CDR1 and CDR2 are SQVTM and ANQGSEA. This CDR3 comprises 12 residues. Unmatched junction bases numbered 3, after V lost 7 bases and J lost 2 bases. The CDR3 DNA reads TGCAGCGGCGGACAGGGAAACACTGAAGCTTTCTTT. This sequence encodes CSGGQGNTEAFF.

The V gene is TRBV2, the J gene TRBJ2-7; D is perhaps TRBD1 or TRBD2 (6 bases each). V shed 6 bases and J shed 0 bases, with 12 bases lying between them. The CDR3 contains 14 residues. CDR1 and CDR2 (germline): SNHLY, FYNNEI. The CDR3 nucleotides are TGTGCCAGCAGGTATCGGGGGCCCTCCTACGAGCAGTACTTC. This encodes CASRYRGPSYEQYF.

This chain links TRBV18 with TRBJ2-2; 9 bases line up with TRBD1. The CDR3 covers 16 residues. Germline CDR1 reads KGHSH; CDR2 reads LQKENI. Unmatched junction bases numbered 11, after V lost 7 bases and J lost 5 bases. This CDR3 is CASLPKGTGKTGELFF. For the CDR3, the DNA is TGTGCCAGCTTACCCAAGGGGACAGGGAAGACCGGGGAGCTGTTTTTT.

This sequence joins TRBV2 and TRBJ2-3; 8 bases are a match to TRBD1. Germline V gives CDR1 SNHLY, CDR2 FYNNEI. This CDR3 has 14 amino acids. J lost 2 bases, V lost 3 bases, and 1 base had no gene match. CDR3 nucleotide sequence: TGTGCCAGCAGTGACAGGGGGCTCACAGATACGCAGTATTTT. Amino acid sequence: CASSDRGLTDTQYF.

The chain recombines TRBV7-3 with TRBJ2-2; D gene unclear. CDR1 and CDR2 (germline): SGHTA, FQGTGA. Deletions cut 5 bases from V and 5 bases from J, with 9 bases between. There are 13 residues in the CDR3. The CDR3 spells CASSTVPTGELFF. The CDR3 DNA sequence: TGTGCCAGCAGCACCGTTCCGACCGGGGAGCTGTTTTTT.

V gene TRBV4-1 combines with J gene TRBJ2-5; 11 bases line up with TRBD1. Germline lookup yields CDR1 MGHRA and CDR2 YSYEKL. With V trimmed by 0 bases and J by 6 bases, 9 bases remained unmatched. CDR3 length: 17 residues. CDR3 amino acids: CASSQDFGTGGRQTQYF. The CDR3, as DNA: TGCGCCAGCAGCCAAGATTTCGGGACAGGGGGACGTCAGACCCAGTACTTC.

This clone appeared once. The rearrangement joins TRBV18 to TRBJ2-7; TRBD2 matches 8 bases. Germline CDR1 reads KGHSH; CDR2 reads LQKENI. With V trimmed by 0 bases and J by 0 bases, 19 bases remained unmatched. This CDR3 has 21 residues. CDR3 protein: CASSPPWAVRTSTKSSYEQYF. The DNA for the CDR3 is TGTGCCAGCTCACCACCATGGGCTGTGCGGACTAGCACAAAGAGCTCCTACGAGCAGTACTTC.

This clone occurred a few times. The CDR3 loop reads CSVQNAPGTEAFF. In nucleotides, the CDR3 is TGCAGCGTTCAAAACGCACCGGGCACTGAAGCTTTCTTT. The rearrangement uses TRBV29-1 and TRBJ1-1; D is unresolved. With 5 bases removed from V and 4 bases from J, the gap between germline ends came to 14 bases. This CDR3 is 13 amino acids long. CDR1 and CDR2 (germline): SQVTM, ANQGSEA.

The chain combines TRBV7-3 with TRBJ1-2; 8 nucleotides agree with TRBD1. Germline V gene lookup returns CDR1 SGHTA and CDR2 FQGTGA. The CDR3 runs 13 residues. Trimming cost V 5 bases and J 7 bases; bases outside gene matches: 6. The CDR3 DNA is TGTGCCAGCAGCCCCCAGGGGGCGAGTGGCTACACCTTC. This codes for CASSPQGASGYTF.

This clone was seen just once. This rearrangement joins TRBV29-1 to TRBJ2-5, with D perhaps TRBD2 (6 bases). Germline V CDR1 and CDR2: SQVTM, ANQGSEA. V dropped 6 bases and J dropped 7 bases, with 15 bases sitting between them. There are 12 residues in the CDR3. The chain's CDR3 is CSVARLEGTQYF. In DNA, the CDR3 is TGCAGCGTCGCGCGACTAGAGGGGACCCAGTACTTC.

The CDR3 region is CASSQVSRGNIQYF. CDR3 DNA sequence: TGCGCCAGCAGCCAAGTCTCCCGGGGAAACATTCAGTACTTC. The genes are TRBV4-1 and TRBJ2-4, with TRBD2 as a possible D gene (5 bases). Germline lookup yields CDR1 MGHRA and CDR2 YSYEKL. Trimming took off 1 base at V and 6 bases at J, with 10 bases between the two ends. This CDR3 has 14 residues.

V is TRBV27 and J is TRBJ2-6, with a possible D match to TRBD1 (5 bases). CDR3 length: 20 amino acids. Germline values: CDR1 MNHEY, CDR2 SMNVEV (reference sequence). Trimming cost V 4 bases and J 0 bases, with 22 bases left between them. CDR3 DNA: TGTGCCAGCAGTTCATGGATCCCCACAGGACCGACCTCTGGGGCCAACGTCCTGACTTTC. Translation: CASSSWIPTGPTSGANVLTF. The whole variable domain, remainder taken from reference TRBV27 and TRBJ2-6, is EAQVTQNPRYLITVTGKKLTVTCSQNMNHEYMSWYRQDPGLGLRQIYYSMNVEVTDKGDVPEGYKVSRKEKRNFPLILESPSPNQTSLYFCASSSWIPTGPTSGANVLTFGAGSRLTVL.

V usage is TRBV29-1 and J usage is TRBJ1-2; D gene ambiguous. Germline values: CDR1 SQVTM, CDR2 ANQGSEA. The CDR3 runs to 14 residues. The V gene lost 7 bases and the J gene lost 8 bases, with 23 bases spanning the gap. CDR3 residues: CSAAISAQSGGYTF. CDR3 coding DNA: TGCAGCGCCGCGATCAGTGCGCAGAGTGGGGGCTACACCTTC.

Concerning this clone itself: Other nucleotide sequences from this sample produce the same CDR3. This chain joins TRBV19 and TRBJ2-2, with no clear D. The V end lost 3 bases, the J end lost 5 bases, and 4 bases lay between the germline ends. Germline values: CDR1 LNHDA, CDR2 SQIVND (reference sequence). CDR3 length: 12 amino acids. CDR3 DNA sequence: TGTGCCAGTAGTATTGGAACCGGGGAGCTGTTTTTT. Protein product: CASSIGTGELFF.

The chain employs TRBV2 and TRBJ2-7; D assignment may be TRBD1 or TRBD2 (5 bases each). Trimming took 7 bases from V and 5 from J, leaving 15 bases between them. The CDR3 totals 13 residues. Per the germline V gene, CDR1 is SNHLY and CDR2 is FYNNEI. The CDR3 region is CASTEGRANEQYF. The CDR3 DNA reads TGTGCCAGCACCGAGGGGCGGGCTAACGAGCAGTACTTC.

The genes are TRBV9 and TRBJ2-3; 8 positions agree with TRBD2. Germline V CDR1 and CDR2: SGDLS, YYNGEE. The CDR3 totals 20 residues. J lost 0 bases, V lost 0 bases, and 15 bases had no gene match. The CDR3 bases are TGTGCCAGCAGCGTAGGATTGGTTGGACTAGCATCGAGGAGCACAGATACGCAGTATTTT. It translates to CASSVGLVGLASRSTDTQYF. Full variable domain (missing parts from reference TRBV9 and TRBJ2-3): DSGVTQTPKHLITATGQRVTLRCSPRSGDLSVYWYQQSLDQGLQFLIQYYNGEERAKGNILERFSAQQFPDLHSELNLSSLELGDSALYFCASSVGLVGLASRSTDTQYFGPGTRLTVL.

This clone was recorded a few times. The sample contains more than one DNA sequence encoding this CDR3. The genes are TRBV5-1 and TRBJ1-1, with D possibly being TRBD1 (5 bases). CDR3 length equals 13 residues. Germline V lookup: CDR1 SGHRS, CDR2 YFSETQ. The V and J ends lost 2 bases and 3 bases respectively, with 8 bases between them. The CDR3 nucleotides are TGCGCCAGCAGCTTTGCCAGGGACACTGAAGCTTTCTTT. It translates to CASSFARDTEAFF. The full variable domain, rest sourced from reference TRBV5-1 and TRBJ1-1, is KAGVTQTPRYLIKTRGQQVTLSCSPISGHRSVSWYQQTPGQGLQFLFEYFSETQRNKGNFPGRFSGRQFSNSRSEMNVSTLELGDSALYLCASSFARDTEAFFGQGTRLTVV.

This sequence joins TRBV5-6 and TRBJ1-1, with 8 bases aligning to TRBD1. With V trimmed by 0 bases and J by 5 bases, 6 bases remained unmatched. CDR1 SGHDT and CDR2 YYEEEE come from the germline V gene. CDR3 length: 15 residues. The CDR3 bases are TGTGCCAGCAGCTTGGGGACAGGGAGAGGGACTGAAGCTTTCTTT. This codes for CASSLGTGRGTEAFF.

Written as DNA, the CDR3 is TGTGCCAGCAGCTTAGAATCCGGGACAGGGGGAACGTCTGGGGCCAACGTCCTGACTTTC. It is translated as CASSLESGTGGTSGANVLTF. The chain couples TRBV11-2 to TRBJ2-6; TRBD1 agrees at 11 bases. Germline loops: CDR1 SGHAT, CDR2 FQNNGV. The CDR3 consists of 20 residues. Trimming took 0 bases from V and 1 from J; bases not matched to a gene: 8.

The CDR3: CASSFSTGAGGEKLFF. DNA of the CDR3: TGTGCCAGCTCGTTCTCAACAGGGGCCGGGGGTGAAAAACTGTTTTTT. This chain joins TRBV18 and TRBJ1-4, with TRBD1 matching 7 bases. The germline CDR1 and CDR2 sequences are KGHSH and LQKENI. The J segment lost 7 bases and the V segment lost 6 bases, leaving 14 bases of the junction unmatched. The CDR3 covers 16 residues.

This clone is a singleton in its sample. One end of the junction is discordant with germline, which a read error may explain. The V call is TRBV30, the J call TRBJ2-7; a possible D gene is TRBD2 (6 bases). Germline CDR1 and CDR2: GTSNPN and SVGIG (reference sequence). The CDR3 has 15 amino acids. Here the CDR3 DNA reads TGTGCCTGGAAGCTGGAGGGCAACCCCTCCTACGGGCAGTACTTC. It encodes CAWKLEGNPSYGQYF.

CDR3 nucleotide sequence: TGTGCCAGCAGCCAACTGGGCGAGACCCAGTACTTC. It specifies CASSQLGETQYF. The V call is TRBV11-2, the J call TRBJ2-5; D call uncertain. V was clipped by 5 bases and J by 5 bases, with 9 bases between them. The CDR3 consists of 12 residues. Germline V lookup: CDR1 SGHAT, CDR2 FQNNGV.

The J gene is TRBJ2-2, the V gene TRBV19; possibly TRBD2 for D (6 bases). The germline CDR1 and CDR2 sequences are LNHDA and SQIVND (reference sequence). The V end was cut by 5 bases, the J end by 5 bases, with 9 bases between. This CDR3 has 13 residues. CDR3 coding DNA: TGTGCCAGTAGTTTTGGGGGGACCGGGGAGCTGTTTTTT. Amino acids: CASSFGGTGELFF.